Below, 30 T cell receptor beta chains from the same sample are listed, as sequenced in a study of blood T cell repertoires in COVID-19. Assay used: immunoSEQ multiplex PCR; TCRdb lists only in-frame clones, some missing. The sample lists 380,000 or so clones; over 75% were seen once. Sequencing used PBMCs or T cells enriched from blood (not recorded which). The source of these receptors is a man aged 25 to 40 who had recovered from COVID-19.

The CDR3 nucleotides read TGCGCCAGCAGCCGGGACAGGGGGAATTCACCCCTCCACTTT. Protein: CASSRDRGNSPLHF. The chain couples TRBV4-1 to TRBJ1-6, with TRBD1 identical over 11 bases. The V and J ends lost 4 bases and 7 bases, in that order; junction bases with no gene match: 0. Germline V gene sequence: CDR1 MGHRA, CDR2 YSYEKL. The CDR3 extends over 14 amino acids.

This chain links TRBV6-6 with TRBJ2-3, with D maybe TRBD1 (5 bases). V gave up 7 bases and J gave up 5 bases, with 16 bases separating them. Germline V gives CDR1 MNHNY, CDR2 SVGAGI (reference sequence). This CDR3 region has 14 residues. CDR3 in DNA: TGTGCCAGCAAATCGGAACAGGCAGGAGATACGCAGTATTTT. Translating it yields CASKSEQAGDTQYF.

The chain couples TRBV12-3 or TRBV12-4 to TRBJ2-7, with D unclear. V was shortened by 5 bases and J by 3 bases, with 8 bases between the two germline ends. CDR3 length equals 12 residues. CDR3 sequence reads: CASSPSLYEQYF. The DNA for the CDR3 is TGTGCCAGCAGTCCGAGCCTCTACGAGCAGTACTTC.

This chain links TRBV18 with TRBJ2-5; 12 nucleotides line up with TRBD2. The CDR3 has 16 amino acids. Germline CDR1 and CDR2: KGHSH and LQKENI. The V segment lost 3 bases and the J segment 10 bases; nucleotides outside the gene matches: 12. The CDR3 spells CASSPGLGTSGSYQYF. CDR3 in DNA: TGTGCCAGCTCACCGGGATTGGGGACTAGCGGGTCCTACCAGTACTTC.

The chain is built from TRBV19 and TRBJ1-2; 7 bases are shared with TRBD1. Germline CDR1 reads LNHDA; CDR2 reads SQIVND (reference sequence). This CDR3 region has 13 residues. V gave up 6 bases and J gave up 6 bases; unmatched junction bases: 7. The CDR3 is CASRLTGTDGYTF. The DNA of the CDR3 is TGTGCCAGTAGATTGACAGGGACGGATGGCTACACCTTC.

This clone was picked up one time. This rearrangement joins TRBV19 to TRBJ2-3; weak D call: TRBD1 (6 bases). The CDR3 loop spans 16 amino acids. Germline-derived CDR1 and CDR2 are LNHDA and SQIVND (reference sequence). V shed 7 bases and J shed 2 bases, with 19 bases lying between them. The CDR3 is CASTETGPPITDTQYF. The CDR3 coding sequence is TGTGCCAGTACCGAGACAGGCCCGCCAATCACAGATACGCAGTATTTT. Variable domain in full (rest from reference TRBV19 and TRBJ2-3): DGGITQSPKYLFRKEGQNVTLSCEQNLNHDAMYWYRQDPGQGLRLIYYSQIVNDFQKGDIAEGYSVSREKKESFPLTVTSAQKNPTAFYLCASTETGPPITDTQYFGPGTRLTVL.

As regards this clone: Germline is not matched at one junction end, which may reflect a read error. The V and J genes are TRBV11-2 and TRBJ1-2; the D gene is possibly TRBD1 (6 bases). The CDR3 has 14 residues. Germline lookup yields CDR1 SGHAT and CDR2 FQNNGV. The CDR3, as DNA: TGTGCCAGCAGCCGGGGGGCGTCTCTTTATGACTACACCTTC. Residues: CASSRGASLYDYTF.

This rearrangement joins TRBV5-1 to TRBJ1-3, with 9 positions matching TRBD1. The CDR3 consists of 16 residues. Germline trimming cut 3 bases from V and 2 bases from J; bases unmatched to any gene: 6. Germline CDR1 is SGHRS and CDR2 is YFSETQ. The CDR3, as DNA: TGCGCCAGCAGCTCGGCCGGGACAGGGACTGGAAACACCATATATTTT. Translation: CASSSAGTGTGNTIYF. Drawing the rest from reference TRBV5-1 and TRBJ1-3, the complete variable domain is KAGVTQTPRYLIKTRGQQVTLSCSPISGHRSVSWYQQTPGQGLQFLFEYFSETQRNKGNFPGRFSGRQFSNSRSEMNVSTLELGDSALYLCASSSAGTGTGNTIYFGEGSWLTVV.

CDR3 amino acids: CASSGEAMTGGGNTEAFF. CDR3 coding DNA: TGTGCCAGCAGCGGAGAGGCCATGACAGGCGGGGGGAACACTGAAGCTTTCTTT. The V gene is TRBV9, the J gene TRBJ1-1, with D possibly matching TRBD1 (6 bases). There are 18 residues in the CDR3. V gave up 3 bases and J gave up 1 base, with 22 bases separating them. Germline assignment: CDR1 SGDLS and CDR2 YYNGEE.

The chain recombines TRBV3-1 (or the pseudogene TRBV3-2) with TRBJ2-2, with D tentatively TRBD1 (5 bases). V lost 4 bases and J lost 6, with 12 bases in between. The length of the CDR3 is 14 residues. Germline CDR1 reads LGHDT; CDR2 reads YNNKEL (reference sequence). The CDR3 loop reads CASSPPTAAGELFF. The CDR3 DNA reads TGTGCCAGCAGCCCGCCGACAGCAGCCGGGGAGCTGTTTTTT.

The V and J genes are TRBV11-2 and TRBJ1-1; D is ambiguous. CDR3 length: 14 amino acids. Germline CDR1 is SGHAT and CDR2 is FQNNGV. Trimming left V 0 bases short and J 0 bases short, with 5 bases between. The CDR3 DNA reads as TGTGCCAGCAGCTTAGATCAGGTGAACACTGAAGCTTTCTTT. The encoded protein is CASSLDQVNTEAFF.

The CDR3 nucleotides read TGTGCCTGGAGTGTGGCGGGGGCGCTGGCTTTCTTT. Protein sequence: CAWSVAGALAFF. The chain employs TRBV30 and TRBJ1-1; D perhaps matches TRBD1 (6 bases). Germline CDR1 is GTSNPN and CDR2 is SVGIG (reference sequence). This CDR3 is 12 amino acids long. V was cut by 0 bases and J by 11 bases, with 13 bases left in between.

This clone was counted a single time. CDR3: CASSAGGPYGYTF. CDR3 nucleotides: TGTGCCAGCTCAGCAGGGGGCCCATATGGCTACACCTTC. This chain joins TRBV18 and TRBJ1-2; 8 positions agree with TRBD1. The CDR3 has 13 residues. V shed 5 bases, J shed 5 bases, and the junction held 4 bases outside the gene matches. The germline V gene encodes CDR1 KGHSH and CDR2 LQKENI.

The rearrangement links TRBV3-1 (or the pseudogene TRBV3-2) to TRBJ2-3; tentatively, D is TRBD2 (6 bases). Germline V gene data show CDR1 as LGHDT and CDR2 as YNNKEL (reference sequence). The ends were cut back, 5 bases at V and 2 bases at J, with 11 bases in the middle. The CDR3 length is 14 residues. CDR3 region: CASSGTANTDTQYF. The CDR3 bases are TGTGCCAGCAGCGGGACTGCAAACACAGATACGCAGTATTTT.

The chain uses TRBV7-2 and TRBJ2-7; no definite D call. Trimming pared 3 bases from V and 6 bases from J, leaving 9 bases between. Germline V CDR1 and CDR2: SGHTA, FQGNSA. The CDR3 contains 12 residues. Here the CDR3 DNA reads TGTGCCAGCAGCTTTCAGTTTGCCGAGCAGTACTTC. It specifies CASSFQFAEQYF.

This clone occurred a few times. Here the CDR3 reads CASSFLTELVNSPLHF. The CDR3 bases are TGTGCCAGCAGTTTCCTGACCGAGCTAGTCAATTCACCCCTCCACTTT. The rearrangement links TRBV27 to TRBJ1-6; no clear D gene. The CDR3 is 16 residues long. V was clipped by 3 bases and J by 7 bases, with 16 bases between them. The germline gives CDR1 MNHEY, CDR2 SMNVEV (reference sequence).

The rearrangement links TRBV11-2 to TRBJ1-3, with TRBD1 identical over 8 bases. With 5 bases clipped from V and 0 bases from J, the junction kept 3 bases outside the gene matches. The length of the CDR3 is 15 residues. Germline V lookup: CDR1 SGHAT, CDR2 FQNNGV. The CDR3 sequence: CASSRTGGSGNTIYF. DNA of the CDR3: TGTGCCAGCAGCCGAACAGGGGGCTCTGGAAACACCATATATTTT. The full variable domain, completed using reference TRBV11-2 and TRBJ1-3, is EAGVAQSPRYKIIEKRQSVAFWCNPISGHATLYWYQQILGQGPKLLIQFQNNGVVDDSQLPKDRFSAERLKGVDSTLKIQPAKLEDSAVYLCASSRTGGSGNTIYFGEGSWLTVV.

DNA for the CDR3: TGTGCCAGCAGCTCGGGACTGGCGGGGGAGACCCAGTACTTC. The encoded protein is CASSSGLAGETQYF. The chain has TRBV11-2 and TRBJ2-5; D may be TRBD2 (6 bases). The V end was cut by 4 bases, the J end by 5 bases, with 14 bases between. The CDR3 runs 14 residues. The germline gives CDR1 SGHAT, CDR2 FQNNGV. Drawing the rest from reference TRBV11-2 and TRBJ2-5, the complete variable domain is EAGVAQSPRYKIIEKRQSVAFWCNPISGHATLYWYQQILGQGPKLLIQFQNNGVVDDSQLPKDRFSAERLKGVDSTLKIQPAKLEDSAVYLCASSSGLAGETQYFGPGTRLLVL.

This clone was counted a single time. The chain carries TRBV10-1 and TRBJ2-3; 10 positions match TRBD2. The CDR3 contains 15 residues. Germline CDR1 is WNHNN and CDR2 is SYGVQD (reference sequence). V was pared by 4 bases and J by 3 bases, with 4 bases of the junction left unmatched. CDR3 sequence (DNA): TGCGCCAGCAGTGGCACTAGCGGGGATACAGATACGCAGTATTTT. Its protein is CASSGTSGDTDTQYF.

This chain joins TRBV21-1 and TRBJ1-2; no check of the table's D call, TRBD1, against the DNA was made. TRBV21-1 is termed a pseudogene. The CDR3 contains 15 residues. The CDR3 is CASSNRDRVTYGYTF. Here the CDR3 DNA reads TGTGCCAGCAGCAACCGAGACAGGGTAACCTATGGCTACACCTTC.

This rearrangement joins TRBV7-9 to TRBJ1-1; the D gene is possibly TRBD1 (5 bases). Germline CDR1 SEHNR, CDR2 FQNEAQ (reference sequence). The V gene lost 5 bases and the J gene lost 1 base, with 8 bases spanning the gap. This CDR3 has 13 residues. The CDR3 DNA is TGTGCCAGCAGCCCAGGGCCGAACACTGAAGCTTTCTTT. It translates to CASSPGPNTEAFF.

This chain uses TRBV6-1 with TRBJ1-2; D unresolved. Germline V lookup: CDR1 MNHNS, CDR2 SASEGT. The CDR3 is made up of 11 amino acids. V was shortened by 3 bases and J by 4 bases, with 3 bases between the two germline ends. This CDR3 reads CASSDSYGYTF. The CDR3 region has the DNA TGTGCCAGCAGTGACAGCTATGGCTACACCTTC.

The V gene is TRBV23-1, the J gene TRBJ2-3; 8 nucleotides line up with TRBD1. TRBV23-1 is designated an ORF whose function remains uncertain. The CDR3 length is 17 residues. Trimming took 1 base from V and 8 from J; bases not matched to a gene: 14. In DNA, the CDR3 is TGCGCCAGCAGTCAATACAGCCCACCCAGGGGGCGCAGTACGCAGTATTTT. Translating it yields CASSQYSPPRGRSTQYF.

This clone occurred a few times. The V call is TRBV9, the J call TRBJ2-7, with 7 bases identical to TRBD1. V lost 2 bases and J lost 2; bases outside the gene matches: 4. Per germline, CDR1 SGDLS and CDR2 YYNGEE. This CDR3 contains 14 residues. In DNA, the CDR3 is TGTGCCAGCAGCGTGGGGGACAGACCCTACGAGCAGTACTTC. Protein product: CASSVGDRPYEQYF.

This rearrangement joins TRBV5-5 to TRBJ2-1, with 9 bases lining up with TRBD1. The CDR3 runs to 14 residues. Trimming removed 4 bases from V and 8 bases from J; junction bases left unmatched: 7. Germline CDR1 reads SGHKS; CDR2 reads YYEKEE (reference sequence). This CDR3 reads CASSMGTGRDEQFF. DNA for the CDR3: TGTGCCAGCAGCATGGGGACAGGGCGCGATGAGCAGTTCTTC.

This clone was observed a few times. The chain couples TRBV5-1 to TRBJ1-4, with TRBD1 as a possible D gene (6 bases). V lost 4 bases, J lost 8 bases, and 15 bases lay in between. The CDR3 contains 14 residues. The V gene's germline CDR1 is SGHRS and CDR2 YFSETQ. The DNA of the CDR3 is TGCGCCAGCAGCCTGTACAGGGTGTGGGAAAAACTGTTTTTT. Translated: CASSLYRVWEKLFF.

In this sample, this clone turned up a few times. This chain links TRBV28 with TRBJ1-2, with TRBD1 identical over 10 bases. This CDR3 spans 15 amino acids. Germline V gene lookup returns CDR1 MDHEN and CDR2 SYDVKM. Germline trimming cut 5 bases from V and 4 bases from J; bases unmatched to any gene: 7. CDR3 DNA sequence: TGTGCCAGCAGTCGTCCGGGACAGGGGCTCTATGGCTACACCTTC. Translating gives CASSRPGQGLYGYTF.

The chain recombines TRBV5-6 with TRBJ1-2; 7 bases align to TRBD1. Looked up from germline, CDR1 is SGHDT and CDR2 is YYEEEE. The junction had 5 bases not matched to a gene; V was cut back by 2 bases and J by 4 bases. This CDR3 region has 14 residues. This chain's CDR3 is CASSFRGPTYGYTF. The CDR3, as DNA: TGTGCCAGCAGCTTTAGGGGGCCTACCTATGGCTACACCTTC. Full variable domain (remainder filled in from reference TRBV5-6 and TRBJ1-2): DAGVTQSPTHLIKTRGQQVTLRCSPKSGHDTVSWYQQALGQGPQFIFQYYEEEERQRGNFPDRFSGHQFPNYSSELNVNALLLGDSALYLCASSFRGPTYGYTFGSGTRLTVV.

The CDR3 sequence: CASSFRGSYNEQFF. In nucleotides, the CDR3 is TGTGCCAGTTCGTTTCGGGGATCCTACAATGAGCAGTTCTTC. The chain is built from TRBV19 and TRBJ2-1, with D possibly being TRBD2 (5 bases). Germline lookup yields CDR1 LNHDA and CDR2 SQIVND (reference sequence). This CDR3 has 14 residues. V was cut by 8 bases and J by 1 base, with 12 bases left in between.

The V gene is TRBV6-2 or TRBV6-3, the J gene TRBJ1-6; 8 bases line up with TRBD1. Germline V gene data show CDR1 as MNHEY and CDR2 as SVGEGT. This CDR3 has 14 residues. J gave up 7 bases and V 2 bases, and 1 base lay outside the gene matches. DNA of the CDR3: TGTGCCAGCAGTTACACAGGGGGAAATTCACCCCTCCACTTT. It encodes CASSYTGGNSPLHF.